One T cell receptor (beta chain) is described in this entry. Germline CDR1 and CDR2: SQVTM and ANQGSEA. Germline trimming cut 1 base from V and 2 bases from J; bases unmatched to any gene: 8. There are 15 residues in the CDR3. The data belong to a study of shared clonotypes between healthy human individuals. At a deep level, the assay was run. It was about 0.3 ug DNA, about 30,000 T cell genomes, that went into each replicate PCR of unsorted PBMC. The protocol was immunoSEQ multiplex PCR, while the TCRdb copy is restricted to in-frame clones and leaves out a portion. The data show hundreds of thousands of clones, with roughly 72% seen just once and about 11% held by the top ten.

The sequenced material came from PBMCs. The chain combines TRBV29-1 with TRBJ2-7; 7 bases line up with TRBD1. This TCR came from a woman between 40 and 50 years old in good health. Some clones in this sample may be carry-over from other donors' samples. Written as DNA, the CDR3 is TGCAGCGTTGAAGGGGGCACAGGGGCCACCTACGAGCAGTACTTC. It is translated as CSVEGGTGATYEQYF.